A selection of T cell receptor beta chains follows, all from one sample in a study of blood T cell repertoires in COVID-19. Sequencing was performed with immunoSEQ multiplex PCR; in TCRdb, only in-frame clones are kept and a portion is missing. The sample lists hundreds of thousands of clones, 70% to 90% occurring once. Material: PBMCs or T cells enriched from blood (not recorded which). Source of these receptors: a man aged 50-60 years who had been exposed to COVID-19. The CDR3 runs from the conserved cysteine through the conserved F or W. A D gene is named only where the DNA matches it firmly. Only part of the rows carry a size: once, few, many, or a class if the clone is expanded.

TRBV18	-	-	TRBJ1-1	TGTGCCAGCTCACCACGGCAGGGTTCGGACACTGAAGCTTTCTTT	CASSPRQGSDTEAFF
TRBV5-6	TRBD2	-	TRBJ2-2	TGTGCCAGCAGCAGCGGGAGGTACACCGGGGAGCTGTTTTTT	CASSSGRYTGELFF
TRBV5-1	TRBD2	-	TRBJ2-5	TGCGCCAGCAGCGCCGGACTAGCGGGGCCCCAAGAGACCCAGTACTTC	CASSAGLAGPQETQYF
TRBV19	-	-	TRBJ1-1	TGTGCCAGTAGTATTGGGCTCAAGAGTGAAGCTTTCTTT	CASSIGLKSEAFF
TRBV30	TRBD2	-	TRBJ2-1	TGTGCCTGGAGTTTATTCAAGCGGGGTAGCTCCTACAATGAGCAGTTCTTC	CAWSLFKRGSSYNEQFF
TRBV15	-	-	TRBJ2-2	TGTGCCACCAGCAGAGATCCAACCGGGGAGCTGTTTTTT	CATSRDPTGELFF
TRBV19	TRBD1	-	TRBJ1-2	TGTGCCAGTAGTTTTCCATCGGACAGGGGGAAGGTAAACTATGGCTACACCTTC	CASSFPSDRGKVNYGYTF
TRBV28	TRBD1	once	TRBJ1-5	TGTGCCAGCCGACCCCTCGGGACAGGCGGAAGCCAGCCCCAGCATTTT	CASRPLGTGGSQPQHF
TRBV2	-	-	TRBJ1-2	TGTGCCAGCAGTGACCCGGACAAAAACTATGGCTACACCTTC	CASSDPDKNYGYTF
TRBV2	TRBD1	-	TRBJ2-2	TGTGCCAGCAGGGAGACTCGGGACAGGGGGGTTCGCGGGGAGCTGTTTTTT	CASRETRDRGVRGELFF
TRBV5-8	-	-	TRBJ1-3	TGTGCCAGCAGCCAACAGAGCTCTGGAAACACCATATATTTT	CASSQQSSGNTIYF
TRBV5-1	-	-	TRBJ1-3	TGCGCCAGCAGCTTGGGGCAGGCGCGTGGAAACACCATATATTTT	CASSLGQARGNTIYF
TRBV11-2	-	once	TRBJ1-2	TGTGCCAGCAGCTTAGGAGACTTTAAGGGCTACACCTTC	CASSLGDFKGYTF
TRBV28	TRBD1	-	TRBJ1-6	TGTGCCAGCAGTTCCCCCGGGACAGCTAGCTCCTATAATTCACCCCTCCACTTT	CASSSPGTASSYNSPLHF
TRBV9	TRBD1	-	TRBJ1-6	TGTGCCAGCAGCGTAACAGGGGGCCTTTCACCCCTCCACTTT	CASSVTGGLSPLHF
TRBV7-2	-	-	TRBJ1-3	TGTGCCAGCAGCTTAGTTGCGAACTCTGGAAACACCATATATTTT	CASSLVANSGNTIYF
TRBV24-1	-	-	TRBJ1-2	TGTGCCACCAGTGATATTCGCCGGGGCTATGGCTACACCTTC	CATSDIRRGYGYTF
TRBV18	-	-	TRBJ1-1	TGTGCCAGCTCACCACCGGGGGGTTGGAACACTGAAGCTTTCTTT	CASSPPGGWNTEAFF
TRBV5-4	-	-	TRBJ1-5	TGTGCCAGCAGCTATAATCCGCGTGATCAGCCCCAGCATTTT	CASSYNPRDQPQHF
TRBV10-3	-	-	TRBJ1-5	TGTGCCATCAGTGACAGGGGAGGCAATCAGCCCCAGCATTTT	CAISDRGGNQPQHF
TRBV19	TRBD1	-	TRBJ2-3	TGTGCCACCAGGACAGGGGGGACGACAGATACGCAGTATTTT	CATRTGGTTDTQYF
TRBV2	-	-	TRBJ1-2	TGTGCCAGCAGTGAAGGTCTCCTAAACTATGGCTACACCTTC	CASSEGLLNYGYTF
TRBV5-1	TRBD1	-	TRBJ1-5	TGCGCCAGCAGCCGGGACAGTGGGCGCAATCAGCCCCAGCATTTT	CASSRDSGRNQPQHF
TRBV3-1/TRBV3-2	-	-	TRBJ1-3	TGTGCCAGCAGCCAAGATAGATTTGGGGCCTCTGGAAACACCATATATTTT	CASSQDRFGASGNTIYF
TRBV19	TRBD2	-	TRBJ2-3	TGTGCCAGTAGTATCCGGAGCGGGGGGGGACGCACAGATACGCAGTATTTT	CASSIRSGGGRTDTQYF
TRBV5-1	-	-	TRBJ2-5	TGCGCCAGCAGCTTGGTCGGCGGGGAAGAGACCCAGTACTTC	CASSLVGGEETQYF
TRBV11-3	TRBD1	few	TRBJ2-1	TGTGCCAGCAGCTTTGGGGGACAGCGCAGCGACAATGAGCAGTTCTTC	CASSFGGQRSDNEQFF
TRBV28	TRBD1	-	TRBJ1-6	TGTGCCAGCCAACCGACAGGGCTGTCACCCCTCCACTTT	CASQPTGLSPLHF
TRBV2	-	-	TRBJ2-6	TGTGCCAGCAGTGAACGTCGGTTTTCTGGGGCCAACGTCCTGACTTTC	CASSERRFSGANVLTF
TRBV9	TRBD1	-	TRBJ2-2	TGTGCCAGCAGCGTAGGGGGACAGTCAACGTTCGGGGAGCTGTTTTTT	CASSVGGQSTFGELFF
TRBV10-3	-	-	TRBJ1-6	TGTGCCATCAGTGAGTCGGTGACAGAACTGAGTTCACCCCTCCACTTT	CAISESVTELSSPLHF
TRBV20-1	-	-	TRBJ1-6	TGCAGTGCTAGTTGGCAGGGCTCGATAGCCTATAATTCACCCCTCCACTTT	CSASWQGSIAYNSPLHF
TRBV27	TRBD1	-	TRBJ1-2	TGTGCCAGCAGTCCCCACAGGGGAGATGGCTACACCTTC	CASSPHRGDGYTF
TRBV6-5	TRBD1	once	TRBJ1-6	TGTGCCAGCAGTCTTGGGGGACAGGGACCCTCACCCCTCCACTTT	CASSLGGQGPSPLHF
TRBV10-3	-	-	TRBJ1-1	TGTGCCATCAGTGCACGGGGTACGACTGAAGCTTTCTTT	CAISARGTTEAFF
TRBV5-1	TRBD1	-	TRBJ1-3	TGCGCCAGCAGCCCCGGGACAGACTCTGGAAACACCATATATTTT	CASSPGTDSGNTIYF
TRBV28	-	-	TRBJ1-5	TGTGCCAGCAGTCCCCCAGGGAATCAGCCCCAGCATTTT	CASSPPGNQPQHF
TRBV5-1	-	-	TRBJ2-5	TGCGCCAGCAGCCGGGCCGGTACTAGTTCTTTATCGTGGGAGACCCAGTACTTC	CASSRAGTSSLSWETQYF
TRBV30	TRBD1	-	TRBJ1-4	TGTGCCTGGAGTGGGACAGGGACTAATGAAAAACTGTTTTTT	CAWSGTGTNEKLFF
TRBV28	-	-	TRBJ1-1	TGTGCCAGCAGTTTGGCTTCTGAAGCTTTCTTT	CASSLASEAFF
TRBV5-1	-	-	TRBJ2-5	TGCGCCAGCAGCTTGGCCGGCAGGGGAAGGGGACAAGAGACCCAGTACTTC	CASSLAGRGRGQETQYF
TRBV28	-	once	TRBJ2-7	TGTGCCAGCAGTTCCCCTGACAGATACGAGCAGTACTTC	CASSSPDRYEQYF